The 19 T cell receptor beta chains presented below share a single source sample, sequenced in a study of shared clonotypes between healthy human individuals. Clones were read by immunoSEQ multiplex PCR, and TCRdb kept only the in-frame ones, dropping some. The sample lists about 2.3 million clones; about 90% were seen once. Source material: naive CD4+ T cells from PBMCs. Subset denoted: CD45RA+ positively selected. The origin of the receptors is a man aged 18 to 30 in good health. Some clones in this sample may be carry-over from other donors' samples.

This chain uses TRBV28 with TRBJ2-3; TRBD1 matches at 9 bases. The CDR3 spans 15 residues. Germline lookup yields CDR1 MDHEN and CDR2 SYDVKM. V shed 6 bases, J shed 2 bases, and the junction held 6 bases outside the gene matches. In nucleotides, the CDR3 is TGTGCCAGCAGCCCGGGACAGGGTTTCACAGATACGCAGTATTTT. This translates into CASSPGQGFTDTQYF.

The chain couples TRBV6-1 to TRBJ2-2; D gene uncertain. Germline V CDR1 and CDR2: MNHNS, SASEGT. Between the trimmed V and J ends, which lost 2 bases and 6 bases, there was a span of 7 bases. The CDR3 totals 13 residues. CDR3 region: CASSEYRAGELFF. The CDR3, as DNA: TGTGCCAGCAGTGAATATAGGGCCGGGGAGCTGTTTTTT.

The chain carries TRBV27 and TRBJ1-1; TRBD1 agrees at 7 bases. The V gene end was trimmed by 6 bases and the J gene end by 10 bases; junction bases not matched to a gene: 17. Germline CDR1 is MNHEY and CDR2 is SMNVEV (reference sequence). The CDR3 runs to 15 residues. CDR3 amino acids: CASRGTASFTGRAFF. In DNA form, the CDR3 reads TGTGCCAGCAGGGGGACAGCGTCTTTTACTGGAAGAGCTTTCTTT.

The chain recombines TRBV28 with TRBJ1-2, with 8 bases identical to TRBD1. From germline, CDR1 is MDHEN and CDR2 SYDVKM. V lost 8 bases to trimming and J lost 5 bases; unmatched junction nucleotides: 4. The CDR3 totals 12 residues. In nucleotides, the CDR3 is TGTGCCAGCCAAAGACAGGGGTATGGCTACACCTTC. Translation gives CASQRQGYGYTF.

Notes on this clone: The sample holds other DNA sequences that translate to the same CDR3. This chain joins TRBV2 and TRBJ2-7; the D gene is possibly TRBD1 (5 bases). This CDR3 contains 13 residues. V lost 4 bases, J lost 1 base, and 8 bases lay in between. Germline assignment: CDR1 SNHLY and CDR2 FYNNEI. CDR3 sequence: CASSVDSSYEQYF. CDR3 nucleotide sequence: TGTGCCAGCAGTGTCGACAGTTCCTACGAGCAGTACTTC.

J is TRBJ2-1 and V is TRBV7-3; tentatively, D is TRBD1 or TRBD2 (5 bases each). CDR1 SGHTA and CDR2 FQGTGA come from the germline V gene. The CDR3 sequence is 17 residues long. The V end was cut by 2 bases, the J end by 0 bases, with 14 bases between. The CDR3 loop reads CASSLQGPFSSYNEQFF. The CDR3 coding sequence is TGTGCCAGCAGCTTACAGGGACCTTTCAGCTCCTACAATGAGCAGTTCTTC. The full variable domain, rest sourced from reference TRBV7-3 and TRBJ2-1, is GAGVSQTPSNKVTEKGKYVELRCDPISGHTALYWYRQSLGQGPEFLIYFQGTGAADDSGLPNDRFFAVRPEGSVSTLKIQRTERGDSAVYLCASSLQGPFSSYNEQFFGPGTRLTVL.

The rearrangement links TRBV7-4 to TRBJ2-4; TRBD2 matches 9 bases. V was pared by 0 bases and J by 0 bases, with 3 bases of the junction left unmatched. The CDR3 consists of 17 residues. Germline CDR1 is SGHVT and CDR2 is SQSDAQ. CDR3 nucleotides: TGTGCCAGCAGCTTAGCTACTAGCGGGTTAGCCAAAAACATTCAGTACTTC. Translation gives CASSLATSGLAKNIQYF. The whole variable domain, filled in from reference TRBV7-4 and TRBJ2-4, reads GAGVSQSPRYKVAKRGRDVALRCDSISGHVTLYWYRQTLGQGSEVLTYSQSDAQRDKSGRPSGRFSAERPERSVSTLKIQRTEQGDSAVYLCASSLATSGLAKNIQYFGAGTRLSVL.

The CDR3 nucleotides read TGTGCCAGCAGCTCCCCTAGCGTGTACGAGCAGTACTTC. It codes for CASSSPSVYEQYF. This chain joins TRBV5-6 and TRBJ2-7; possible D gene TRBD2, 6 bases. The CDR3 totals 13 residues. V was cut by 3 bases and J by 4 bases, with 11 bases left in between. Per germline, CDR1 SGHDT and CDR2 YYEEEE.

V gene TRBV7-8 combines with J gene TRBJ2-7; TRBD1 might be the D (5 bases). Germline CDR1 and CDR2: SGHVS and FQNEAQ. CDR3 size: 14 residues. V was pared by 2 bases and J by 6 bases, with 14 bases between. DNA for the CDR3: TGTGCCAGCAGCTTAATTGGGGCGGAGACCGAGCAGTACTTC. Protein: CASSLIGAETEQYF. Filled out from reference TRBV7-8 and TRBJ2-7, the complete variable domain reads GAGVSQSPRYKVAKRGQDVALRCDPISGHVSLFWYQQALGQGPEFLTYFQNEAQLDKSGLPSDRFFAERPEGSVSTLKIQRTQQEDSAVYLCASSLIGAETEQYFGPGTRLTVT.

V and J are TRBV6-1 and TRBJ1-4, with 9 bases matching TRBD1. This CDR3 region has 16 residues. Unmatched junction bases numbered 11, after V lost 4 bases and J lost 8 bases. CDR1 and CDR2 from the germline V gene are MNHNS and SASEGT. The CDR3 sequence: CASSGLLQGAREKLFF. The CDR3 DNA is TGTGCCAGCAGTGGGCTCTTACAGGGGGCTAGGGAAAAACTGTTTTTT.

In DNA, the CDR3 is TGTGCCAGCAGCTATGAAAGGGGTCTTGGAAACACCATATATTTT. Translated, it gives CASSYERGLGNTIYF. The chain carries TRBV7-2 and TRBJ1-3; D is perhaps TRBD1 (5 bases). Germline CDR1 reads SGHTA; CDR2 reads FQGNSA. V dropped 4 bases and J dropped 3 bases, with 13 bases sitting between them. CDR3 size: 15 residues.

This chain connects TRBV14 to TRBJ1-5; possibly TRBD1 for D (6 bases). V dropped 4 bases and J dropped 2 bases, with 15 bases sitting between them. This CDR3 contains 16 residues. Germline-derived CDR1 and CDR2 are SGHDN and FVKESK. The CDR3 loop reads CASSPGGGGRNQPQHF. The CDR3, as DNA: TGTGCCAGCAGCCCCGGGGGCGGGGGTCGCAATCAGCCCCAGCATTTT.

Only a few counts were recorded for this clone. CDR3 DNA sequence: TGTGCCAGCAGTAATCTAGGGGGCACCGGGGAGCTGTTTTTT. It encodes CASSNLGGTGELFF. The V and J genes are TRBV6-6 and TRBJ2-2, with D tentatively TRBD1 (6 bases). CDR1 and CDR2 (germline): MNHNY, SVGAGI (reference sequence). The CDR3 spans 14 residues. The germline V and J ends were trimmed by 5 bases and 4 bases, with 11 bases remaining between them.

The V call is TRBV9, the J call TRBJ2-7; 7 positions agree with TRBD2. The V gene's germline CDR1 is SGDLS and CDR2 YYNGEE. V was pared by 8 bases and J by 3 bases, with 5 bases of the junction left unmatched. The CDR3 extends over 12 amino acids. The CDR3 spells CASGGDGYEQYF. The CDR3 region has the DNA TGTGCCAGTGGGGGGGACGGCTACGAGCAGTACTTC.

The chain links TRBV6-5 to TRBJ2-5, with D perhaps matching TRBD1 (5 bases). The J call may be in error: the DNA end matches TRBJ2-7 better. CDR1 and CDR2 (germline): MNHEY, SVGAGI. This CDR3 is built from 12 residues. The CDR3 bases are TGTGCCAGCAGTCAGGGTTCTCGCGAGCAGTACTTC. Translation: CASSQGSREQYF.

The chain joins TRBV28 to TRBJ2-5; 11 bases map to TRBD1. The CDR3 has 13 amino acids. V was clipped by 6 bases and J by 5 bases; unmatched bases: 2. Germline CDR1 MDHEN, CDR2 SYDVKM. The CDR3 spells CASRDRGHETQYF. In DNA form, the CDR3 reads TGTGCCAGCAGGGACAGGGGGCACGAGACCCAGTACTTC.

V usage is TRBV5-4 and J usage is TRBJ2-7; D might be TRBD2 (6 bases). The CDR3 is 14 residues long. V lost 4 bases and J 2 bases, leaving 13 bases between the germline ends. Germline loops: CDR1 SGHNT, CDR2 YYREEE (reference sequence). The CDR3 region is CASSPAGPAYEQYF. For the CDR3, the DNA is TGTGCCAGCAGCCCCGCGGGGCCAGCCTACGAGCAGTACTTC.

Concerning this clone itself: Within the sample, other DNA sequences also encode this same CDR3. The V call is TRBV7-2, the J call TRBJ2-3, with D uncertain. The CDR3 runs to 11 residues. Trimming stripped 2 bases from V and 6 bases from J, with 3 bases between. Looked up from germline, CDR1 is SGHTA and CDR2 is FQGNSA. CDR3 bases: TGTGCCAGCAGCTTAACTGATACGCAGTATTTT. Its protein is CASSLTDTQYF.

This clone was observed a single time. The chain combines TRBV4-2 with TRBJ2-3, with 11 bases fitting TRBD2. The CDR3 sequence is 15 residues long. Germline-derived CDR1 and CDR2 are LGHNA and YNFKEQ. Losses at the gene ends were 1 base for V and 3 bases for J; bases not matched to a gene: 0. The CDR3 loop is CASSQASGRTDTQYF. The CDR3 region has the DNA TGTGCCAGCAGCCAAGCTAGCGGGAGGACAGATACGCAGTATTTT.